This TCR beta chain is from a study of cytomegalovirus exposure and HLA in healthy donors. Here immunoSEQ multiplex PCR was the method, and the copy in TCRdb shows in-frame clones only, minus some. Of about 180,000 clones listed, 75% to 90% were seen once; the top ten hold roughly 15%. Germline CDR1 is MNHEY and CDR2 is SVGAGI. The V gene end was trimmed by 0 bases and the J gene end by 8 bases; junction bases not matched to a gene: 4. The CDR3 runs to 15 residues. The TCR originated in a man in his late teens or twenties in good health and CMV-seropositive. The sample was PBMCs. V gene TRBV6-5 combines with J gene TRBJ1-4, with 9 nucleotides matching TRBD1. For the CDR3, the DNA is TGTGCCAGCAGTTACTCCGGGACAGGGACCGAAAAACTGTTTTTT. It specifies CASSYSGTGTEKLFF.